A single sample gave rise to the 31 T cell receptor beta chains below, sequenced in a study of Ad26.COV2.S vaccination and SARS-CoV-2 variants. Documented treatment: around 19 received Ad26.COV2.S at low or high dose, single or two shots; about 5 received placebo; per-sample allocation not given. Day 63 following the first vaccine or placebo injection was when the samples were taken. This table comes from immunoSEQ multiplex PCR, and its TCRdb copy is limited to in-frame clones, with some not included. The sample has about 350,000 clones, around 87% seen once. Sequenced material: peripheral blood, taken in a trial of Ad26.COV2.S vaccine versus placebo. The receptors originated from a person between 18 and 59 years old who received the Ad26.COV2.S COVID-19 vaccine or a placebo.

This chain joins TRBV6-6 and TRBJ2-1, with 10 nucleotides matching TRBD1. The CDR3 runs 16 residues. Unmatched junction bases numbered 7, after V lost 6 bases and J lost 2 bases. Germline CDR1 and CDR2: MNHNY and SVGAGI (reference sequence). CDR3 nucleotides: TGTGCCAGCAGAGCACCGGGACAGGGGACCTACAATGAGCAGTTCTTC. Its translation is CASRAPGQGTYNEQFF.

This clone showed up just once. Here the CDR3 reads CASSQGLAGLSYEQYF. CDR3 nucleotide sequence: TGCGCCAGCAGCCAAGGACTAGCGGGCCTCTCCTACGAGCAGTACTTC. The V gene is TRBV4-1, the J gene TRBJ2-7; 10 bases agree with TRBD2. Per the germline V gene, CDR1 is MGHRA and CDR2 is YSYEKL. The CDR3 runs 16 residues. V dropped 1 base and J dropped 0; count of bases not matched to a gene: 3.

The chain links TRBV3-1 (or the pseudogene TRBV3-2) to TRBJ1-3, with a possible D match to TRBD1 (6 bases). Deletions cut 1 base from V and 4 bases from J, with 8 bases between. The CDR3 is made up of 14 amino acids. Germline CDR1 is LGHDT and CDR2 is YNNKEL (reference sequence). CDR3 loop: CASSQVGTGNTIYF. CDR3 bases: TGTGCCAGCAGCCAAGTGGGGACAGGAAACACCATATATTTT.

J is TRBJ2-1 and V is TRBV3-1 (or the pseudogene TRBV3-2); TRBD1 might be the D (5 bases). Trimming removed 6 bases from V and 3 bases from J, with 12 bases in between. The length of the CDR3 is 14 residues. Germline V gene lookup returns CDR1 LGHDT and CDR2 YNNKEL (reference sequence). For the CDR3, the DNA is TGTGCCAGCAGTCCCGACAGACTCTACAATGAGCAGTTCTTC. It yields the protein CASSPDRLYNEQFF.

The V gene is TRBV19, the J gene TRBJ1-1; no firm D call. Between the trimmed V and J ends, which lost 2 bases and 8 bases, there was a span of 6 bases. Looked up from germline, CDR1 is LNHDA and CDR2 is SQIVND (reference sequence). The CDR3 totals 11 residues. The DNA for the CDR3 is TGTGCCAGTAGTATAACGTGGGAAGCTTTCTTT. Amino acids: CASSITWEAFF.

As for this clone: Other DNA variants within this sample encode the same CDR3. CDR3 sequence reads: CASSQVNYGYTF. CDR3 bases: TGTGCCAGCAGCCAGGTAAACTATGGCTACACCTTC. The rearrangement links TRBV3-1 (or the pseudogene TRBV3-2) to TRBJ1-2; D not certain. V was shortened by 3 bases and J by 2 bases, with 4 bases between the two germline ends. Germline loops: CDR1 LGHDT, CDR2 YNNKEL (reference sequence). CDR3 length: 12 amino acids.

This chain links TRBV6-5 with TRBJ2-7; 9 nucleotides line up with TRBD2. CDR1 is MNHEY and CDR2 is SVGAGI in the germline V gene. CDR3 size: 15 residues. V gave up 2 bases and J gave up 3 bases; unmatched junction bases: 5. CDR3 in amino acids: CASSYGLARFYEQYF. The CDR3 DNA reads TGTGCCAGCAGTTACGGACTAGCGCGTTTCTACGAGCAGTACTTC.

The chain links TRBV19 to TRBJ1-2, with D unresolved. The germline CDR1 and CDR2 sequences are LNHDA and SQIVND (reference sequence). Trimming stripped 3 bases from V and 2 bases from J, with 10 bases between. The CDR3 has 14 residues. DNA of the CDR3: TGTGCCAGTAGTATTTCGCCTCCAAACTATGGCTACACCTTC. It codes for CASSISPPNYGYTF.

The chain links TRBV5-8 to TRBJ2-7; D may be TRBD1 (5 bases). CDR1 SGHTS and CDR2 YDEGEE come from the germline V gene. The CDR3 has 11 residues. Trimming removed 5 bases at V and 4 bases at J, with 7 bases between. The CDR3 nucleotides read TGTGCCAGCAGGCCAGGGTACGAGCAGTACTTC. As protein: CASRPGYEQYF.

The chain uses TRBV28 and TRBJ1-3; TRBD1 agrees at 9 bases. Trimming took 3 bases from V and 4 from J; bases not matched to a gene: 4. The CDR3 is made up of 15 amino acids. Looked up from germline, CDR1 is MDHEN and CDR2 is SYDVKM. CDR3 sequence: CASSFGTGIGNTIYF. The CDR3 region has the DNA TGTGCCAGCAGTTTTGGGACAGGGATCGGAAACACCATATATTTT.

This chain links TRBV7-6 with TRBJ1-5, with unresolved D. V shed 5 bases and J shed 4 bases, with 12 bases lying between them. CDR3 length: 14 amino acids. Germline CDR1 is SGHVS and CDR2 is FNYEAQ. The CDR3: CASSDPGPNQPQHF. In DNA, the CDR3 is TGTGCCAGCAGCGATCCGGGCCCGAATCAGCCCCAGCATTTT. The full variable domain, completed using reference TRBV7-6 and TRBJ1-5, is GAGVSQSPRYKVTKRGQDVALRCDPISGHVSLYWYRQALGQGPEFLTYFNYEAQQDKSGLPNDRFSAERPEGSISTLTIQRTEQRDSAMYRCASSDPGPNQPQHFGDGTRLSIL.

This chain links TRBV5-1 with TRBJ2-2; 10 bases agree with TRBD1. The CDR3 runs to 13 residues. Germline V CDR1 and CDR2: SGHRS, YFSETQ. Losses at the gene ends were 7 bases for V and 3 bases for J; bases not matched to a gene: 0. The CDR3 coding sequence is TGCGCCAGCGGACAGGGGGACACCGGGGAGCTGTTTTTT. Amino acid sequence: CASGQGDTGELFF.

The chain is built from TRBV9 and TRBJ2-1, with D perhaps TRBD1 (6 bases). Germline loops: CDR1 SGDLS, CDR2 YYNGEE. Trimming took 2 bases from V and 8 from J, leaving 11 bases between them. The CDR3 extends over 13 amino acids. As DNA, the CDR3 is TGTGCCAGCAGCGTTACAGGGTTCGATGAGCAGTTCTTC. Translating gives CASSVTGFDEQFF.

The rearrangement links TRBV2 to TRBJ1-1, with TRBD1 as a possible D gene (6 bases). CDR3 length: 13 residues. Germline V CDR1 and CDR2: SNHLY, FYNNEI. V was pared by 8 bases and J by 6 bases, with 16 bases between. The CDR3 DNA reads as TGTGCCAGCGACACCGGGGGGGGGCCTGAAGCTTTCTTT. It translates to CASDTGGGPEAFF.

The CDR3 DNA sequence: TGTGCCAGTATCCGAGGGGCTCCGAACACTGAAGCTTTCTTT. It yields the protein CASIRGAPNTEAFF. The gene calls are TRBV19 and TRBJ1-1; tentative D call: TRBD1 (5 bases). Germline CDR1 and CDR2: LNHDA and SQIVND (reference sequence). Between the trimmed V and J ends, which lost 7 bases and 1 base, there was a span of 13 bases. The CDR3 runs 14 residues.

This clone was counted once. The rearrangement uses TRBV29-1 and TRBJ2-1; D is perhaps TRBD1 (6 bases). The CDR3 extends over 11 amino acids. Looked up from germline, CDR1 is SQVTM and CDR2 is ANQGSEA. Trimming cost V 0 bases and J 13 bases, with 10 bases left between them. The CDR3 coding sequence is TGCAGCGTTGAAGAAGGGACACCTCAGTTCTTC. Protein: CSVEEGTPQFF.

CDR3 nucleotide sequence: TGTGCCAGCAGCCCCTGGGAGGGGACCGAAGAGACCCAGTACTTC. Translating gives CASSPWEGTEETQYF. The V and J genes are TRBV4-2 and TRBJ2-5; 7 bases match TRBD2. Germline V gene lookup returns CDR1 LGHNA and CDR2 YNFKEQ. V gave up 4 bases and J gave up 3 bases; unmatched junction bases: 8. The length of the CDR3 is 15 residues.

Here the CDR3 DNA reads TGCAGTGCTAGTTACGAGAATGAGCAGTTCTTC. It is translated as CSASYENEQFF. This sequence joins TRBV20-1 and TRBJ2-1, with unresolved D. Germline assignment: CDR1 DFQATT and CDR2 SNEGSKA (reference sequence). CDR3 length equals 11 residues. Trimming left V 3 bases short and J 7 bases short, with 7 bases between.

This clone was detected only once. The chain is built from TRBV4-1 and TRBJ2-7, with D unclear. The CDR3 spans 15 residues. V lost 0 bases and J lost 6, with 15 bases in between. Germline V CDR1 and CDR2: MGHRA, YSYEKL. The chain's CDR3 is CASSQEPLGRLEQYF. CDR3 sequence (DNA): TGCGCCAGCAGCCAAGAACCCCTCGGTAGGCTCGAGCAGTACTTC.

The rearrangement joins TRBV10-3 to TRBJ2-2; 8 bases match TRBD1. After removal of 6 bases from V and 4 bases from J, the junction contained 7 bases not matched to a gene. The CDR3 loop spans 15 amino acids. Germline-derived CDR1 and CDR2 are ENHRY and SYGVKD. The CDR3 DNA is TGTGCCATCAGGGGAACAGGACAGGGCACCGGGGAGCTGTTTTTT. Protein product: CAIRGTGQGTGELFF.

Of note for this clone: Different DNA sequences within this sample yield the same CDR3. The rearrangement joins TRBV7-6 to TRBJ1-5; maybe TRBD1 (5 bases). V was clipped by 3 bases and J by 1 base, with 7 bases between them. The V gene's germline CDR1 is SGHVS and CDR2 FNYEAQ. This CDR3 has 14 amino acids. The CDR3 nucleotides are TGTGCCAGCAGCTTGGGACCCAGCAATCAGCCCCAGCATTTT. Encoded protein: CASSLGPSNQPQHF.

The J gene is TRBJ2-7, the V gene TRBV6-2 or TRBV6-3; D is unresolved. CDR3 size: 15 residues. Germline CDR1 reads MNHEY; CDR2 reads SVGEGT. V was trimmed by 0 bases and J by 3 bases, leaving 12 bases between them. CDR3 sequence (DNA): TGTGCCAGCAGTTACTCGAGAGACTCCTTCTACGAGCAGTACTTC. This gives the protein CASSYSRDSFYEQYF.

This clone was recorded once. This sequence joins TRBV13 and TRBJ2-7, with TRBD2 matching 8 bases. The CDR3 is made up of 15 amino acids. Germline V lookup: CDR1 PRHDT, CDR2 FYEKMQ (reference sequence). V lost 7 bases to trimming and J lost 6 bases; unmatched junction nucleotides: 14. For the CDR3, the DNA is TGTGCCAGCACCCCCCGGGCTAGCGGGCGCTCCGAGCAGTACTTC. It encodes CASTPRASGRSEQYF.

The table lists this clone with a count of one. This chain uses TRBV9 with TRBJ1-2; possibly TRBD1 for D (6 bases). Germline V lookup: CDR1 SGDLS, CDR2 YYNGEE. V lost 3 bases and J lost 1, with 13 bases in between. The CDR3 runs to 15 residues. CDR3 loop: CASSATGQLNYGYTF. Written as DNA, the CDR3 is TGTGCCAGCAGCGCCACCGGACAGCTTAACTATGGCTACACCTTC.

This chain uses TRBV12-3 or TRBV12-4 with TRBJ1-6, with D unresolved. V was cut by 3 bases and J by 5 bases, with 2 bases left in between. The CDR3 runs to 12 residues. The CDR3 loop reads CASSFNNSPLHF. The CDR3 DNA reads as TGTGCCAGCAGTTTTAATAATTCACCCCTCCACTTT.

This chain uses TRBV19 with TRBJ1-3; possible D gene TRBD1, 5 bases. V lost 5 bases and J lost 6, with 8 bases in between. This CDR3 is 12 amino acids long. Germline V gene data show CDR1 as LNHDA and CDR2 as SQIVND (reference sequence). The chain's CDR3 is CASSQGENTIYF. DNA of the CDR3: TGTGCCAGTAGTCAAGGGGAAAACACCATATATTTT.

V usage is TRBV7-9 and J usage is TRBJ1-4; the match to TRBD1 covers 8 bases. The CDR3 is 16 amino acids. Trimming cost V 4 bases and J 5 bases; bases outside gene matches: 9. Germline values: CDR1 SEHNR, CDR2 FQNEAQ (reference sequence). CDR3 residues: CASSSVGQAKNEKLFF. CDR3 sequence (DNA): TGTGCCAGCAGCTCAGTGGGACAGGCAAAAAATGAAAAACTGTTTTTT.

The J gene is TRBJ2-2, the V gene TRBV19, with D possibly being TRBD2 (6 bases). CDR3 length: 17 residues. Trimming removed 8 bases at V and 0 bases at J, with 19 bases between. Looked up from germline, CDR1 is LNHDA and CDR2 is SQIVND (reference sequence). The CDR3 reads CASGEEIQLSNTGELFF. The CDR3, as DNA: TGTGCCAGTGGGGAGGAGATACAGCTTTCGAACACCGGGGAGCTGTTTTTT. The entire variable domain, with the rest obtained from reference TRBV19 and TRBJ2-2, is as follows: DGGITQSPKYLFRKEGQNVTLSCEQNLNHDAMYWYRQDPGQGLRLIYYSQIVNDFQKGDIAEGYSVSREKKESFPLTVTSAQKNPTAFYLCASGEEIQLSNTGELFFGEGSRLTVL.

The gene calls are TRBV13 and TRBJ2-7, with D hard to call. CDR1 is PRHDT and CDR2 is FYEKMQ in the germline V gene (reference sequence). Trimming left V 2 bases short and J 3 bases short, with 5 bases between. This CDR3 is built from 12 residues. The CDR3 here is CASSLPGYEQYF. The CDR3, as DNA: TGTGCCAGCAGCTTACCAGGCTACGAGCAGTACTTC.

The rearrangement links TRBV9 to TRBJ1-1; D is perhaps TRBD1 (5 bases). The CDR3 covers 11 residues. The germline V and J ends were trimmed by 3 bases and 8 bases, with 8 bases remaining between them. CDR1 SGDLS and CDR2 YYNGEE come from the germline V gene. For the CDR3, the DNA is TGTGCCAGCAGCGCTGGGGGGGAAGCTTTCTTT. Its protein product is CASSAGGEAFF.

The rearrangement links TRBV4-3 to TRBJ2-3, with 16 bases identical to TRBD2. This CDR3 comprises 20 residues. CDR1 is LGHNA, CDR2 YSLEER, per germline. Germline trimming cut 3 bases from V and 3 bases from J; bases unmatched to any gene: 12. CDR3 sequence: CASSHGTSGGALFGTDTQYF. In nucleotides, the CDR3 is TGCGCCAGCAGCCATGGGACTAGCGGGGGGGCCCTATTCGGTACAGATACGCAGTATTTT.